This T cell receptor (beta chain) was recorded in a study of CXCR3-negative and CXCR3-positive naive CD8 T cells. Notes on the study in general: Against CXCR3-negative naive cells, CXCR3-positive naive cells showed more hydrophobic TRB CDR3s. CD5 surface expression was similar among naive subsets, and TCR strength was estimated by inference from TRB CDR3 properties.

Germline V gene sequence: CDR1 SGHDN, CDR2 FVKESK. The CDR3 covers 14 residues. At approximately 300,000 cells each, triplicate sorts were carried out for each CD8+ T cell subset. 5' RACE with UMI labels generated the TRB cDNA libraries. TCRdb processed the 5' RACE reads again and assigns one entry to each CDR3 protein, with no DNA. Its table lists fewer than 90,000 distinct CDR3 sequences. Of note for this clonotype: Its specificity is unknown.

The sequencing input was naive CXCR3+ CD8+ T cells from blood. The subset here: CD45RO-CCR7+CD27+CD95- naive CD8+ T cells expressing CXCR3 (TNR3+). This receptor was taken from a human donor in good health. Some clones in this sample may be carry-over from other donors' samples. This chain connects TRBV14 to TRBJ2-1; no DNA is available, so the TRBD1 call from TCRdb remains unchecked. The chain's CDR3 is CASSRGPAPNEQFF.